These 14 T cell receptor beta chains share one sample of origin, sequenced in a study of cytomegalovirus exposure and HLA in healthy donors. PCR primers comprised 60 Vbeta and 13 Jbeta primers. Repertoires were generated with immunoSEQ multiplex PCR, while TCRdb's copy carries only in-frame clones and drops some. The repertoire consists of more than 130,000 clones, with 73% occurring once and the leading ten covering roughly an eighth. The sample comprised PBMCs. Receptors originate from a human donor in good health.

This clone is medium-sized by share. The V and J genes are TRBV6-5 and TRBJ2-5, with 7 bases matching TRBD1. V trimming: 6 bases; J trimming: 5 bases; junction bases outside the gene matches: 6. The CDR3 is 13 residues long. CDR1 and CDR2 (germline): MNHEY, SVGAGI. CDR3 amino acids: CASSLGGAETQYF. CDR3 nucleotide sequence: TGTGCCAGCAGCCTAGGGGGCGCCGAGACCCAGTACTTC.

The chain carries TRBV7-9 and TRBJ2-5; D remains ambiguous. The V end lost 6 bases, the J end lost 0 bases, and 11 bases lay between the germline ends. Germline V gives CDR1 SEHNR, CDR2 FQNEAQ (reference sequence). CDR3 length: 14 amino acids. The CDR3 DNA follows: TGTGCCAGCAGTTCCTTCAGGCACCAAGAGACCCAGTACTTC. Its protein product is CASSSFRHQETQYF.

The chain has TRBV6-6 and TRBJ1-5; TRBD1 aligns across 8 bases. V was clipped by 6 bases and J by 5 bases; unmatched bases: 6. This CDR3 region has 14 residues. Germline V gene data show CDR1 as MNHNY and CDR2 as SVGAGI (reference sequence). CDR3 sequence: CASSQDRGYQPQHF. The CDR3 DNA reads TGTGCCAGCAGCCAAGACAGGGGATATCAGCCCCAGCATTTT.

This sequence joins TRBV4-1 and TRBJ1-1; D possibly corresponds to TRBD1 (5 bases). Germline-derived CDR1 and CDR2 are MGHRA and YSYEKL. The CDR3 totals 17 residues. The V and J ends lost 1 base and 0 bases respectively, with 15 bases between them. This chain's CDR3 is CASSQVPTAFMNTEAFF. The CDR3 region has the DNA TGCGCCAGCAGCCAAGTTCCGACAGCCTTCATGAACACTGAAGCTTTCTTT.

The chain joins TRBV29-1 to TRBJ1-2; D remains unclear. Trimming pared 4 bases from V and 8 bases from J, leaving 11 bases between. The CDR3 is 11 amino acids. The germline gives CDR1 SQVTM, CDR2 ANQGSEA. The CDR3 reads CSVVRGRGYTF. In nucleotides, the CDR3 is TGCAGCGTTGTCCGGGGTCGCGGCTACACCTTC.

The chain employs TRBV27 and TRBJ1-1; no reliable D call. The CDR3 has 13 amino acids. Germline V gene lookup returns CDR1 MNHEY and CDR2 SMNVEV (reference sequence). V lost 6 bases and J 1 base, leaving 9 bases between the germline ends. As DNA, the CDR3 is TGTGCCAGCAGGCAGCGAGAGAACACTGAAGCTTTCTTT. It codes for CASRQRENTEAFF.

This chain joins TRBV5-1 and TRBJ2-3, with 10 nucleotides matching TRBD2. V shed 2 bases, J shed 1 base, and the junction held 1 base outside the gene matches. CDR3 size: 15 residues. Germline CDR1 reads SGHRS; CDR2 reads YFSETQ. The CDR3 protein is CASSFGLAGTDTQYF. The CDR3 region has the DNA TGCGCCAGCAGCTTTGGACTAGCGGGCACAGATACGCAGTATTTT.

This clone was observed a few times. The chain links TRBV4-1 to TRBJ1-1, with 8 bases that match TRBD1. V was pared by 3 bases and J by 7 bases, with 7 bases of the junction left unmatched. The CDR3 loop spans 14 amino acids. Germline V CDR1 and CDR2: MGHRA, YSYEKL. The CDR3 loop is CASSQAPGQDEAFF. The CDR3 DNA reads TGCGCCAGCAGCCAGGCTCCGGGACAGGATGAAGCTTTCTTT.

This clone has a handful of counts. The chain recombines TRBV18 with TRBJ1-2, with D possibly TRBD1 on 5 matching bases. V was shortened by 3 bases and J by 6 bases, with 14 bases between the two germline ends. CDR3 length: 14 residues. Germline CDR1 and CDR2: KGHSH and LQKENI. CDR3 sequence: CASSPIRQPNGYTF. Written as DNA, the CDR3 is TGTGCCAGCTCACCTATCAGACAGCCTAATGGCTACACCTTC.

The rearrangement uses TRBV15 and TRBJ2-7; no reliable D call. Trimming stripped 0 bases from V and 2 bases from J, with 14 bases between. The CDR3 has 16 amino acids. Per germline, CDR1 LNHNV and CDR2 YYDKDF (reference sequence). The CDR3 coding sequence is TGTGCCACCAGCAGAGATTATGTTGCGGTACCCTACGAGCAGTACTTC. This translates into CATSRDYVAVPYEQYF.

The chain has TRBV6-6 and TRBJ2-7; TRBD1 aligns across 11 bases. The CDR3 length is 12 residues. The junction had 4 bases not matched to a gene; V was cut back by 11 bases and J by 4 bases. Germline CDR1 and CDR2: MNHNY and SVGAGI (reference sequence). The CDR3 sequence is CAGGTGGYEQYF. The CDR3 region has the DNA TGTGCCGGAGGGACAGGGGGTTACGAGCAGTACTTC.

This chain connects TRBV27 to TRBJ2-2; D might be TRBD2 (6 bases). Between the trimmed V and J ends, which lost 5 bases and 1 base, there was a span of 8 bases. Germline V gene data show CDR1 as MNHEY and CDR2 as SMNVEV (reference sequence). CDR3 length: 14 residues. CDR3 amino acids: CASSAGLNTGELFF. The CDR3 bases are TGTGCCAGCAGTGCGGGACTGAACACCGGGGAGCTGTTTTTT.

The chain has TRBV5-4 and TRBJ2-1, with 9 nucleotides matching TRBD2. V was clipped by 0 bases and J by 15 bases; unmatched bases: 4. This CDR3 is built from 12 residues. Germline CDR1 reads SGHNT; CDR2 reads YYREEE (reference sequence). As DNA, the CDR3 is TGTGCCAGCAGCTTGGCTAGCGGGACCCCGTTCTTC. Encoded protein: CASSLASGTPFF.

The V and J genes are TRBV6-5 and TRBJ1-2, with 9 bases lining up with TRBD1. The CDR3 has 15 residues. The trim removed 2 bases at V and 7 bases at J, leaving 8 bases unmatched. CDR1 is MNHEY, CDR2 SVGAGI, per germline. CDR3 DNA: TGTGCCAGCAGTTACGGGACAGGGCCGGATTTTGGCTACACCTTC. Amino acids: CASSYGTGPDFGYTF.